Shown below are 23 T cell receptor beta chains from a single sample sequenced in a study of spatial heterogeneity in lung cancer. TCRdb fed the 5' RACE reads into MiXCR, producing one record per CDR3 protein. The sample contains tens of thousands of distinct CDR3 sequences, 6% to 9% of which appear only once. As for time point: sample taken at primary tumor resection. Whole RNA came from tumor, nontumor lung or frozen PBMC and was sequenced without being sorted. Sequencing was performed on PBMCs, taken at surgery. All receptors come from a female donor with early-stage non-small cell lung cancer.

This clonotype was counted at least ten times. This chain's CDR3 is CASSLAAQTSGTQYF. CDR3 nucleotide sequence: TGTGCCAGCAGCTTAGCGGCCCAAACTTCGGGGACCCAGTACTTC. The chain links TRBV7-9 to TRBJ2-5; D uncertain. Trimming took 0 bases from V and 7 from J, leaving 15 bases between them. Germline V lookup: CDR1 SEHNR, CDR2 FQNEAQ (reference sequence). The CDR3 spans 15 residues.

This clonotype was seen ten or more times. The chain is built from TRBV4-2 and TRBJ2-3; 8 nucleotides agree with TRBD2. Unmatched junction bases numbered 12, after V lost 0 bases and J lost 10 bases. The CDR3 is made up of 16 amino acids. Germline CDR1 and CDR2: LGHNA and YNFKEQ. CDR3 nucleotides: TGTGCCAGCAGCCAAGATATTTCCGGGGGGGGCCCTGCGCAGTATTTT. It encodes CASSQDISGGGPAQYF.

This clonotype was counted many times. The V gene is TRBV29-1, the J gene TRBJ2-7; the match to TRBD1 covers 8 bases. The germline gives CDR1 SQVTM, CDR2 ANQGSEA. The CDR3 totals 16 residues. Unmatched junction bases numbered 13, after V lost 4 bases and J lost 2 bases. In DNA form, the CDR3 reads TGCAGCGTTGTACCCGCCGATAAGACAGGGGCCTACGAGCAGTACTTC. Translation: CSVVPADKTGAYEQYF.

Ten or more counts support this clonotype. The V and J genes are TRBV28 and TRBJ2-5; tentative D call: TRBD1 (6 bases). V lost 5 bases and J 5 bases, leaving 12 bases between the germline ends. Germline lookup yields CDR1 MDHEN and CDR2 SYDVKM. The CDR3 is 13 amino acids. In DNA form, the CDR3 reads TGTGCCAGCAGTACAGGGTTCGGGGAGACCCAGTACTTC. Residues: CASSTGFGETQYF.

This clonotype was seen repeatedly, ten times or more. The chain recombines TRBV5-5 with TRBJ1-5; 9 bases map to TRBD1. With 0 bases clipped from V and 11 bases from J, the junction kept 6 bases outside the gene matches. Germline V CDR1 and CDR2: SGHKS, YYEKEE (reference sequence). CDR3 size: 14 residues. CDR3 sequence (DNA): TGTGCCAGCAGCTTGGAGACAGGGGGAGAAACCCAGCATTTT. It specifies CASSLETGGETQHF.

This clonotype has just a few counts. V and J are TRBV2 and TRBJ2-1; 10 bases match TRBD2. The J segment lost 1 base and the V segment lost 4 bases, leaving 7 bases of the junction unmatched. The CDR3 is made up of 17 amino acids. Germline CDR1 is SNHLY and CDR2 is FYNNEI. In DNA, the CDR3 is TGTGCCAGCAGTGCGCTTCCTAGCGGGGGATCCTACAATGAGCAGTTCTTC. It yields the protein CASSALPSGGSYNEQFF.

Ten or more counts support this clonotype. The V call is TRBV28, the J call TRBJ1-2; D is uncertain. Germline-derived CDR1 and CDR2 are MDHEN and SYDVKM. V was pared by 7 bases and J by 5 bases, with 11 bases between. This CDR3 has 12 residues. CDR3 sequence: CASTLPVYGYTF. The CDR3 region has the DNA TGTGCCAGCACCCTCCCGGTTTATGGCTACACCTTC.

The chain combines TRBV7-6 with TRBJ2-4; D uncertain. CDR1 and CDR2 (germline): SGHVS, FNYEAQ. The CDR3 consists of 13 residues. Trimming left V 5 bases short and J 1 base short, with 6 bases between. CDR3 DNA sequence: TGTGCCAGCAGCCTCCAGGCCAAAAACATTCAGTACTTC. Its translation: CASSLQAKNIQYF.

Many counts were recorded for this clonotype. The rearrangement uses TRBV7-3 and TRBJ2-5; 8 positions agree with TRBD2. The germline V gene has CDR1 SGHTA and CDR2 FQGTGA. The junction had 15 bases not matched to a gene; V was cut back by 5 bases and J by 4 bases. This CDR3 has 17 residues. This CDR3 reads CASSRGGPAARGETQYF. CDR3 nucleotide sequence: TGTGCCAGCAGCCGGGGGGGCCCTGCGGCTAGGGGAGAGACCCAGTACTTC.

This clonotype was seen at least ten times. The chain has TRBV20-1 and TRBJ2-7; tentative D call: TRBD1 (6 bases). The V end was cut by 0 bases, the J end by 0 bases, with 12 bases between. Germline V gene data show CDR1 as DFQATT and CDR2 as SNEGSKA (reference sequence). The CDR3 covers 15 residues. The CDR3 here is CSARDAGTYSYEQYF. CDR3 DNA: TGCAGTGCTAGAGACGCCGGGACATACTCCTACGAGCAGTACTTC.

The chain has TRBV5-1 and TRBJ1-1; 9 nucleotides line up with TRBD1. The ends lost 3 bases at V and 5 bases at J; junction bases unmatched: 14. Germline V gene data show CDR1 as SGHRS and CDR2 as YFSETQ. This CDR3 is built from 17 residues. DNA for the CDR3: TGCGCCAGCAGCTCGACCCGACCGGGACAGGGAAGGACTGAAGCTTTCTTT. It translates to CASSSTRPGQGRTEAFF.

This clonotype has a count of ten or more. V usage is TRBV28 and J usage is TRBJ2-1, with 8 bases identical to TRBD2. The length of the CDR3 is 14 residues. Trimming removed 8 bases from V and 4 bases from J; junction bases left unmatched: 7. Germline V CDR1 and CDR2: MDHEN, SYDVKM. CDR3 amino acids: CASQGLAGYNEQFF. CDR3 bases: TGTGCCAGCCAGGGCCTAGCGGGTTACAATGAGCAGTTCTTC.

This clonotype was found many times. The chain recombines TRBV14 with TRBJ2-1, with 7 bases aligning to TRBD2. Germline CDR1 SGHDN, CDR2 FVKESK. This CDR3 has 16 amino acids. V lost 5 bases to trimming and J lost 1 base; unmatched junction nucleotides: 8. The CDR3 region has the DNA TGTGCCAGCAGCGGCGGGACTACAAAATCCTACAATGAGCAGTTCTTC. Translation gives CASSGGTTKSYNEQFF.

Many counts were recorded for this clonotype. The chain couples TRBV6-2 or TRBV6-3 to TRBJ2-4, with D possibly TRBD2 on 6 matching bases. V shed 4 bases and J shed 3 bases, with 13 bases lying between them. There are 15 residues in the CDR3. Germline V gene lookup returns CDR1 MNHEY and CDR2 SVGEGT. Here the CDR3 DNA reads TGTGCCAGCAGTTGGAGGGGCCGAGACAAAAACATTCAGTACTTC. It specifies CASSWRGRDKNIQYF.

CDR3 bases: TGTGCCAGCGGACTAGCGGCCACAGATACGCAGTATTTT. It yields the protein CASGLAATDTQYF. This chain joins TRBV7-2 and TRBJ2-3; 10 nucleotides line up with TRBD2. CDR1 and CDR2 from the germline V gene are SGHTA and FQGNSA. The CDR3 sequence is 13 residues long. J lost 2 bases, V lost 8 bases, and 1 base had no gene match. Full variable domain (remainder filled in from reference TRBV7-2 and TRBJ2-3): GAGVSQSPSNKVTEKGKDVELRCDPISGHTALYWYRQSLGQGLEFLIYFQGNSAPDKSGLPSDRFSAERTGGSVSTLTIQRTQQEDSAVYLCASGLAATDTQYFGPGTRLTVL.

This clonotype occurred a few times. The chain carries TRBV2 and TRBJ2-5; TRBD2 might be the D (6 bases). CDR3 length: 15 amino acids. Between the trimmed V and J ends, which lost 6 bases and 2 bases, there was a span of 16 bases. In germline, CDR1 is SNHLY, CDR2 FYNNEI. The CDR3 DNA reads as TGTGCCAGCAGGCAGTATGCTAGCGTACAAGAGACCCAGTACTTC. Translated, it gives CASRQYASVQETQYF.

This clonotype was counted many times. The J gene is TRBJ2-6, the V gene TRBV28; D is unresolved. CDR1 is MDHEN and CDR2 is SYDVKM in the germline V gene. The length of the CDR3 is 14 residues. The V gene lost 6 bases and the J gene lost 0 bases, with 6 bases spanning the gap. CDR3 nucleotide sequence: TGTGCCAGCAGGAGGAGCTCTGGGGCCAACGTCCTGACTTTC. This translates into CASRRSSGANVLTF.

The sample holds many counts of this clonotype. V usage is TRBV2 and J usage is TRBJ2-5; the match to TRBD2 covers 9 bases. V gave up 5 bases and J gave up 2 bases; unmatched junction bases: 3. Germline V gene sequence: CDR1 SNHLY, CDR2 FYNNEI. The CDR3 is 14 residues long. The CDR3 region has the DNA TGTGCCAGCAGTAAGACTAGCGGTCAAGAGACCCAGTACTTC. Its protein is CASSKTSGQETQYF. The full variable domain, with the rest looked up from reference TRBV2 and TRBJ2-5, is EPEVTQTPSHQVTQMGQEVILRCVPISNHLYFYWYRQILGQKVEFLVSFYNNEISEKSEIFDDQFSVERPDGSNFTLKIRSTKLEDSAMYFCASSKTSGQETQYFGPGTRLLVL.

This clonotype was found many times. This CDR3 is CASTGAGFGTQYF. In DNA, the CDR3 is TGTGCCAGCACGGGGGCGGGGTTCGGTACGCAGTATTTT. V and J are TRBV28 and TRBJ2-3; D possibly matches TRBD1 or TRBD2 (6 bases each). Germline V lookup: CDR1 MDHEN, CDR2 SYDVKM. This CDR3 has 13 amino acids. Trimming left V 7 bases short and J 8 bases short, with 16 bases between.

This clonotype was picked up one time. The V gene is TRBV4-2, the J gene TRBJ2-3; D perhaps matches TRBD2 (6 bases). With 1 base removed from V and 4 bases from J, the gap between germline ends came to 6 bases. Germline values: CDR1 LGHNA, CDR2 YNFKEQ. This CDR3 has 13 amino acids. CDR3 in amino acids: CASSQGLADTQYF. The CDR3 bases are TGTGCCAGCAGCCAAGGACTAGCAGATACGCAGTATTTT.

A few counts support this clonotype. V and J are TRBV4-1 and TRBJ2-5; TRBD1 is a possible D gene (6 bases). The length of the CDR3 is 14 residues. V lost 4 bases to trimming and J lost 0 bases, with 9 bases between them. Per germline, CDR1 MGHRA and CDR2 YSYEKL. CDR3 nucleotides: TGCGCCAGCAGCCCTAGACAGGACCAAGAGACCCAGTACTTC. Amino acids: CASSPRQDQETQYF.

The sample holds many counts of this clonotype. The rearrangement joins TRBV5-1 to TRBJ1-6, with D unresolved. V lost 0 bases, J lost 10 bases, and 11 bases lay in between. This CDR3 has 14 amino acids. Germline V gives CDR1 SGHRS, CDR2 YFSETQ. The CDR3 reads CASSLVSRYSPLHF. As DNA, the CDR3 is TGCGCCAGCAGCTTGGTGTCCCGTTACTCACCCCTCCACTTT.

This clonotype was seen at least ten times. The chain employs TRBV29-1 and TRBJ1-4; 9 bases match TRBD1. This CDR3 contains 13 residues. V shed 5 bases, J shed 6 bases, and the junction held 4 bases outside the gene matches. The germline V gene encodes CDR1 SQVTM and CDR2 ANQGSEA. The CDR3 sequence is CSVSDRGYEKLFF. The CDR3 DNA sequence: TGCAGCGTTTCGGACAGGGGATATGAAAAACTGTTTTTT.